This record looks at one T cell receptor (beta chain) sequence and its context. This record comes from a study of blood T cell repertoires in COVID-19. Background on the study: The origin of the acute and convalescent COVID-19 samples was the United States, Italy and Spain. PBMCs, B-cell-depleted T cells, or T cells provided the cDNA or gDNA that made up the material.

Germline V gene sequence: CDR1 SGHNT, CDR2 YYREEE (reference sequence). The V and J ends lost 2 bases and 4 bases respectively, with 13 bases between them. The CDR3 contains 15 residues. Assay: immunoSEQ multiplex PCR; the TCRdb copy retains only in-frame clones and omits some. The repertoire has approximately 99,000 clones, 55% to 75% of them found once; the top ten carry 1.8%. Sequencing used peripheral blood. This chain links TRBV5-4 with TRBJ2-1; possible D gene TRBD1, 7 bases. The sequence was obtained from a woman between 35 and 50 years old with acute or convalescent COVID-19. The CDR3 protein is CASSFGGGEYNEQFF. As DNA, the CDR3 is TGTGCCAGCAGCTTCGGAGGGGGCGAATACAATGAGCAGTTCTTC.